This T cell receptor (beta chain) was identified in a study of blood T cells in healthy people across ages. About the study: Researchers report that template switching captured about one barcoded beta molecule per two T cells.

CDR1 MNHEY and CDR2 SVGAGI come from the germline V gene. The CDR3 is made up of 14 amino acids. Notes on this clonotype: Its antigen is unidentified. One end of the junction varies from germline; a read error may be responsible.

For the second PCR, which ran for about 7 to 12 cycles, a sample-barcoded 5' primer and a J-beta primer mix were used. TCRdb re-derived calls from the 5' RACE reads in MiXCR, one entry per CDR3 protein. The sample contains 600,000 to 1,000,000 distinct CDR3 sequences, roughly 64% of which appear only once. Study outcomes and limitations: For the donors, CMV status was unknown and possibly confounded expanded clonotype changes.

With each sample, at least 5 micrograms of total RNA were extracted. Sequencing input: blood. This receptor was obtained from a man aged 25-40 years in good health. V usage is TRBV6-5 and J usage is TRBJ1-2; D not certain. CDR3 protein: CASRYSSVNYGYTF. In nucleotides, the CDR3 is TGTGCCAGCAGGTACTCATCCGTTAACTATGGCTACACCTTC.